These 25 T cell receptor beta chains originate from one sample sequenced in a study of CD8 T cells in ankylosing spondylitis. A single record per CDR3 protein comes from TCRdb applying MiXCR to the 5' RACE reads. Among roughly 220,000 distinct CDR3 sequences listed, roughly a tenth were seen once. Specimen: blood, either unsorted or a sorted T cell fraction (not recorded which). The receptors derive from a male donor with ankylosing spondylitis or in good health (not recorded which).

This clonotype was counted ten times or more. The chain couples TRBV5-6 to TRBJ2-5; tentatively, D is TRBD2 (6 bases). V was pared by 0 bases and J by 2 bases, with 11 bases between. Germline V lookup: CDR1 SGHDT, CDR2 YYEEEE. This CDR3 has 15 amino acids. The CDR3, as DNA: TGTGCCAGCAGCTTGGCCGTCGGGGGACAAGAGACCCAGTACTTC. Translation gives CASSLAVGGQETQYF.

In this sample, this clonotype turned up a few times. The chain combines TRBV5-5 with TRBJ2-2; no firm D call. Germline loops: CDR1 SGHKS, CDR2 YYEKEE (reference sequence). This CDR3 comprises 14 residues. The V end lost 3 bases, the J end lost 8 bases, and 14 bases lay between the germline ends. CDR3 sequence reads: CASSSTWVAGELFF. The CDR3, as DNA: TGTGCCAGCAGCTCCACCTGGGTGGCGGGGGAGCTGTTTTTT.

This clonotype showed up many times. J is TRBJ2-3 and V is TRBV7-8, with 9 bases lining up with TRBD1. The CDR3 has 15 residues. CDR1 and CDR2 (germline): SGHVS, FQNEAQ. The J segment lost 5 bases and the V segment lost 5 bases, leaving 8 bases of the junction unmatched. DNA of the CDR3: TGTGCCAGCAGCAGCCGGGACAGGGTGGAAGATACGCAGTATTTT. Its translation: CASSSRDRVEDTQYF.

This clonotype was detected ten times or more. This chain connects TRBV5-1 to TRBJ2-5; the D gene is possibly TRBD2 (6 bases). The CDR3 has 16 amino acids. CDR1 SGHRS and CDR2 YFSETQ come from the germline V gene. V was shortened by 0 bases and J by 4 bases, with 16 bases between the two germline ends. The CDR3 DNA sequence: TGCGCCAGCAGCTTGGCCCGGACCGGGGGAGGAGAGACCCAGTACTTC. This sequence encodes CASSLARTGGGETQYF.

This clonotype was counted ten times or more. The rearrangement joins TRBV5-1 to TRBJ2-2, with D uncertain. V lost 4 bases and J lost 1, with 14 bases in between. The CDR3 spans 16 residues. Germline V gives CDR1 SGHRS, CDR2 YFSETQ. The CDR3, as DNA: TGCGCCAGCAGCAAAGGTTGGGGTGGGAACACCGGGGAGCTGTTTTTT. Its translation: CASSKGWGGNTGELFF.

This clonotype was recorded at least ten times. The chain recombines TRBV20-1 with TRBJ1-2; a weak D match, TRBD1 (5 bases). Between the trimmed V and J ends, which lost 6 bases and 4 bases, there was a span of 12 bases. Looked up from germline, CDR1 is DFQATT and CDR2 is SNEGSKA (reference sequence). The length of the CDR3 is 12 residues. The CDR3 sequence is CSASTDLYGYTF. CDR3 DNA sequence: TGCAGTGCCTCGACAGATCTCTATGGCTACACCTTC.

There are many counts of this clonotype. The chain joins TRBV15 to TRBJ2-2; D ambiguous. V was shortened by 0 bases and J by 0 bases, with 5 bases between the two germline ends. Germline V lookup: CDR1 LNHNV, CDR2 YYDKDF (reference sequence). The CDR3 is 15 residues long. CDR3 coding DNA: TGTGCCACCAGCAGAGACAGGACGAACACCGGGGAGCTGTTTTTT. Translation: CATSRDRTNTGELFF.

This chain joins TRBV20-1 and TRBJ2-7, with 8 nucleotides matching TRBD1. The CDR3 consists of 14 residues. CDR1 and CDR2 from the germline V gene are DFQATT and SNEGSKA (reference sequence). The junction had 5 bases not matched to a gene; V was cut back by 2 bases and J by 2 bases. CDR3 region: CSARPKTGAYEQYF. Here the CDR3 DNA reads TGCAGTGCTAGACCCAAGACAGGGGCCTACGAGCAGTACTTC.

This clonotype was observed many times. The chain carries TRBV5-1 and TRBJ1-2, with 9 bases that match TRBD1. V was clipped by 4 bases and J by 2 bases; unmatched bases: 9. The CDR3 runs to 16 residues. Germline V CDR1 and CDR2: SGHRS, YFSETQ. CDR3 residues: CASSRGGTGMNYGYTF. CDR3 coding DNA: TGCGCCAGCAGCCGGGGAGGGACAGGGATGAACTATGGCTACACCTTC.

This clonotype was recorded at least ten times. The CDR3 bases are TGTGCCATCAGTGTTGCGGGACAGGGGGTATCCTACGAGCAGTACTTC. It specifies CAISVAGQGVSYEQYF. The chain recombines TRBV10-3 with TRBJ2-7; 11 bases line up with TRBD1. The V and J ends lost 4 bases and 1 base, in that order; junction bases with no gene match: 6. Germline values: CDR1 ENHRY, CDR2 SYGVKD. CDR3 length equals 16 residues.

This clonotype came up many times. This rearrangement joins TRBV5-1 to TRBJ2-2, with D maybe TRBD2 (6 bases). This CDR3 is 15 amino acids long. Trimming removed 7 bases from V and 0 bases from J, with 13 bases in between. The germline gives CDR1 SGHRS, CDR2 YFSETQ. The CDR3 region is CASEHGTSNTGELFF. The CDR3, as DNA: TGCGCCAGCGAACACGGGACTTCGAACACCGGGGAGCTGTTTTTT.

Notes on this clonotype: This sequence may be a read error, since a much larger clone differs from it by one base. The V call is TRBV6-5, the J call TRBJ2-7; D might be TRBD1 (5 bases). The CDR3 covers 16 residues. Germline values: CDR1 MNHEY, CDR2 SVGAGI. The CDR3 protein is CASSYAQGIKFYGQYF. The DNA of the CDR3 is TGTGCCAGCAGTTACGCCCAGGGTATTAAGTTTTACGGGCAGTACTTC.

This clonotype occurred a few times. The chain is built from TRBV7-2 and TRBJ1-6; D is unclear. Germline V gives CDR1 SGHTA, CDR2 FQGNSA. The germline V and J ends were trimmed by 4 bases and 0 bases, with 13 bases remaining between them. This CDR3 contains 17 residues. CDR3 in DNA: TGTGCCAGCAGCTCCCACCTGGGGAGCTCCTATAATTCACCCCTCCACTTT. This translates into CASSSHLGSSYNSPLHF.

Many counts were recorded for this clonotype. This chain connects TRBV29-1 to TRBJ2-3, with TRBD1 matching 12 bases. CDR1 is SQVTM, CDR2 ANQGSEA, per germline. There are 15 residues in the CDR3. The junction had 8 bases not matched to a gene; V was cut back by 6 bases and J by 4 bases. The CDR3 DNA reads TGCAGCGTCCACCGGGGACAGGGGGCGTCAGATACGCAGTATTTT. It is translated as CSVHRGQGASDTQYF.

This clonotype was counted ten times or more. The V gene is TRBV12-3 or TRBV12-4, the J gene TRBJ2-5, with 8 bases aligning to TRBD1. The CDR3 consists of 16 residues. V shed 1 base, J shed 1 base, and the junction held 5 bases outside the gene matches. The CDR3 DNA follows: TGTGCCAGCAGTTTAGGGACAGGGTACATCCAAGAGACCCAGTACTTC. Translation: CASSLGTGYIQETQYF.

The rearrangement uses TRBV29-1 and TRBJ1-2, with 8 bases lining up with TRBD1. CDR1 and CDR2 (germline): SQVTM, ANQGSEA. CDR3 size: 13 residues. V was clipped by 6 bases and J by 4 bases; unmatched bases: 7. The CDR3 region is CSVTTGASYGYTF. For the CDR3, the DNA is TGCAGCGTGACGACAGGGGCGTCCTATGGCTACACCTTC. Full variable domain (rest looked up from reference TRBV29-1 and TRBJ1-2): SAVISQKPSRDICQRGTSLTIQCQVDSQVTMMFWYRQQPGQSLTLIATANQGSEATYESGFVIDKFPISRPNLTFSTLTVSNMSPEDSSIYLCSVTTGASYGYTFGSGTRLTVV.

In this sample, this clonotype turned up many times. J is TRBJ1-4 and V is TRBV28; TRBD1 agrees at 7 bases. V shed 4 bases, J shed 2 bases, and the junction held 10 bases outside the gene matches. Germline V CDR1 and CDR2: MDHEN, SYDVKM. This CDR3 contains 17 residues. In DNA form, the CDR3 reads TGTGCCAGCAGTTCCCCAGCGGAGGGGGCGACTAATGAAAAACTGTTTTTT. The encoded protein is CASSSPAEGATNEKLFF.

This clonotype appeared a few times. The V and J genes are TRBV5-1 and TRBJ2-7; D ambiguous. CDR1 SGHRS and CDR2 YFSETQ come from the germline V gene. This CDR3 contains 14 residues. V gave up 4 bases and J gave up 2 bases, with 13 bases separating them. CDR3 region: CASSPWTDPYEQYF. CDR3 sequence (DNA): TGCGCCAGCAGCCCCTGGACCGATCCCTACGAGCAGTACTTC.

V and J are TRBV7-9 and TRBJ2-1, with D perhaps matching TRBD2 (7 bases). The V gene lost 5 bases and the J gene lost 2 bases, with 16 bases spanning the gap. CDR3 length: 16 residues. Looked up from germline, CDR1 is SEHNR and CDR2 is FQNEAQ (reference sequence). The chain's CDR3 is CASSLLGGGTYNEQFF. CDR3 nucleotide sequence: TGTGCCAGCAGCCTACTAGGGGGGGGGACCTACAATGAGCAGTTCTTC.

This clonotype was counted ten times or more. This sequence joins TRBV5-5 and TRBJ1-6; D not certain. V was pared by 4 bases and J by 10 bases, with 15 bases between. This CDR3 region has 14 residues. Looked up from germline, CDR1 is SGHKS and CDR2 is YYEKEE (reference sequence). The CDR3 DNA is TGTGCCAGCAGCACCCCTTCAGTCGGATCACCCCTCCACTTT. Protein sequence: CASSTPSVGSPLHF.

This clonotype was detected ten times or more. The V call is TRBV7-2, the J call TRBJ1-2; D remains ambiguous. The CDR3 is 13 residues long. The germline V and J ends were trimmed by 3 bases and 2 bases, with 7 bases remaining between them. Germline V lookup: CDR1 SGHTA, CDR2 FQGNSA. In DNA, the CDR3 is TGTGCCAGCAGCTTCAGGACGAACTATGGCTACACCTTC. It encodes CASSFRTNYGYTF.

This clonotype was seen at least ten times. The genes are TRBV28 and TRBJ2-7; 7 nucleotides match TRBD2. The germline gives CDR1 MDHEN, CDR2 SYDVKM. This CDR3 is 16 amino acids long. V shed 4 bases, J shed 2 bases, and the junction held 11 bases outside the gene matches. The CDR3 DNA follows: TGTGCCAGCAGTTCCCCCGGGGGAGGGTCTCCCTACGAGCAGTACTTC. Its translation: CASSSPGGGSPYEQYF.

The rearrangement joins TRBV3-1 to TRBJ2-5, with 15 bases lining up with TRBD2. CDR3 length equals 17 residues. V lost 11 bases to trimming and J lost 2 bases; unmatched junction nucleotides: 12. In germline, CDR1 is LGHDT, CDR2 YNNKEL (reference sequence). The CDR3 here is CASCQEGTSGGQETQYF. The CDR3 DNA is TGTGCCTCCTGCCAAGAGGGGACTAGCGGGGGGCAAGAGACCCAGTACTTC.

The chain is built from TRBV5-4 and TRBJ2-1; possibly TRBD1 for D (6 bases). The germline V gene has CDR1 SGHNT and CDR2 YYREEE (reference sequence). V lost 4 bases and J lost 7, with 15 bases in between. The CDR3 totals 14 residues. Here the CDR3 reads CASSPGHYGNEQFF. The CDR3 nucleotides are TGTGCCAGCAGCCCGGGACACTACGGTAATGAGCAGTTCTTC.

This clonotype was recorded many times. The chain combines TRBV9 with TRBJ2-1; D possibly matches TRBD1 or TRBD2 (5 bases each). This CDR3 contains 14 residues. Germline V CDR1 and CDR2: SGDLS, YYNGEE. Trimming took off 4 bases at V and 8 bases at J, with 16 bases between the two ends. CDR3 coding DNA: TGTGCCAGCAGCCCAAGCGGATTGGGGGATGAGCAGTTCTTC. It encodes CASSPSGLGDEQFF.